This T cell receptor beta chain derives from a study of blood T cells in healthy people across ages. Study-level points and caveats: More naive CD4+ cells and higher diversity marked long-lived donors relative to aged donors.

The authors ran a second PCR of 7 to 11 cycles using a sample-barcoded 5' primer and a J-beta primer mix. TCRdb re-called the 5' RACE reads through MiXCR, storing one row per CDR3 protein. The sample shows about 970,000 distinct CDR3 sequences, 51% of them seen only once. With regard to this clonotype: The antigen is not known.

V lost 2 bases and J 10 bases, leaving 6 bases between the germline ends. This CDR3 is built from 12 residues. Germline CDR1 is MDHEN and CDR2 is SYDVKM. The chain is built from TRBV28 and TRBJ1-6, with D unclear. The receptor was derived from a woman aged 55-69 years in good health. Sequenced material: blood. As DNA, the CDR3 is TGTGCCAGCAGTTTACTGCGGTCACCCCTCCACTTT. Amino acids: CASSLLRSPLHF.